This T cell receptor beta chain comes out of a study of T cell changes during pregnancy in multiple sclerosis (dated by TCRdb to about 2019). Broadly, across the study: The study looked at changes in the T cell repertoire across pregnancy in women with multiple sclerosis.

The receptor library was made with the immunoSEQ multiplex PCR assay. TCRdb provides this immuneACCESS table in a form limited to in-frame rearrangements. Some clones are lacking; in checked studies, under half of them reflect an unresolved V gene, and why the rest are absent is not known. The sample contains about 67,000 clones, about nine tenths of them found a single time. The ten largest account for more than 1.4% of the sample. On this clone: This receptor's antigen is unknown. No clone much larger than this one lies a single base away; base qualities are absent.

The source material was peripheral blood, sampled in the third trimester of pregnancy. The clonotype originates from a female donor with multiple sclerosis, enrolled in a pregnancy study.

DNA sequence: TGTGCCAGCAGTTATTCGATCAGGGGCCACAATGAGCAGTTCTTC. Its protein product is CASSYSIRGHNEQFF. The chain uses TRBV6-6 and TRBJ2-1; matching of 6 bases hints at TRBD1 as the D gene. There are 15 amino acids in the CDR3, from cysteine to phenylalanine inclusive. Only CDR3 DNA is held: 45 bases, read in frame from base 1. From the germline V gene (reference sequence), CDR1 is MNHNY and CDR2 is SVGAGI. V is cut by 3 bases and J by 5 bases, and the space between the germline ends is 14 bases.